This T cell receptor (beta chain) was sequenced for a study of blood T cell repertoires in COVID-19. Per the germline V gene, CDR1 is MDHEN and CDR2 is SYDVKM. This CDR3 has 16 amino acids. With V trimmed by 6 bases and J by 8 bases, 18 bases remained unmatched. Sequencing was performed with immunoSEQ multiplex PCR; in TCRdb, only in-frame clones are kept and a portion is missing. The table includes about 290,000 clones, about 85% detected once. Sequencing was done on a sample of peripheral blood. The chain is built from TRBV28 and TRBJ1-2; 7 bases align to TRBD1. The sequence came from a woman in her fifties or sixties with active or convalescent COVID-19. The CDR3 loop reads CASRGTGQRNRGGYTF. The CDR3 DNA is TGTGCCAGCAGGGGCACGGGACAGCGCAATCGGGGAGGCTACACCTTC.